This TCR beta chain comes out of a study of T cells in Graves' hyperthyroidism and ophthalmopathy. Study observations and caveats: Ophthalmopathy, which appeared later, was predicted by the model a median around 6.9 months before onset.

The study included ophthalmopathy patients with Clinical Activity Score at least 3, NOSPECS grade at least 4 and duration under 3 months. The study excluded patients with uncontrolled infection, other autoimmune disease, pregnancy or lactation. Concerning this clonotype: The antigen remains undetermined. One junction end does not reproduce the germline sequence, and a read error may be involved.

RNA transcripts gave rise to amplified TCR beta CDR3 regions. The study used the HTBI primer set for a first-round RT-PCR of the TCR CDR3. Each CDR3 protein gets one entry after TCRdb re-called the multiplex PCR reads with MiXCR. Among about 520,000 distinct CDR3 sequences listed, about 24% were seen once. From germline, CDR1 is MDHEN and CDR2 SYDVKM. This CDR3 comprises 16 residues. The V call is TRBV28, the J call TRBJ2-7; 9 positions match TRBD1. Sequencing was carried out using blood. This sequence originates from a woman aged 30 to 39 with Graves' ophthalmopathy. CDR3: CVSSLWGGDRAYEQYF. The CDR3 coding sequence is TGTGTCAGCAGTTTATGGGGGGGGGACAGGGCGTACGAGCAGTACTTC.